The clone carrying this T cell receptor (beta chain) was found a few times. Antigen specificity is unknown. This sample is drawn from a study of beta chain features in type 1 diabetes. The study reverse transcribed the entire isolated RNA, so it sequenced expressed TCRB transcripts. Produced via immunoSEQ multiplex PCR; TCRdb's table is partial and in-frame only. The table records about 710,000 clones, about an eighth of them present only once. Per donor, one heparinised blood draw averaged roughly 110 mL. The CDR3 is 14 amino acids. Germline V gene lookup returns CDR1 SGHTA and CDR2 FQGTGA. V was clipped by 5 bases and J by 0 bases, with 11 bases between them. Study findings and constraints: Shorter TCRB CDR3s, moderately but significantly so, were found in Type 1 diabetes patients in all four CD4+ subsets.

The chain carries TRBV7-3 and TRBJ2-7; D might be TRBD1 (5 bases). What was sequenced was naive CD4+ T cells from blood. The receptor was derived from a man between 18 and 35 years old with type 1 diabetes. The CDR3 nucleotides are TGTGCCAGCAGCCCCCAGGGCAGCTCCTACGAGCAGTACTTC. Amino acid sequence: CASSPQGSSYEQYF.